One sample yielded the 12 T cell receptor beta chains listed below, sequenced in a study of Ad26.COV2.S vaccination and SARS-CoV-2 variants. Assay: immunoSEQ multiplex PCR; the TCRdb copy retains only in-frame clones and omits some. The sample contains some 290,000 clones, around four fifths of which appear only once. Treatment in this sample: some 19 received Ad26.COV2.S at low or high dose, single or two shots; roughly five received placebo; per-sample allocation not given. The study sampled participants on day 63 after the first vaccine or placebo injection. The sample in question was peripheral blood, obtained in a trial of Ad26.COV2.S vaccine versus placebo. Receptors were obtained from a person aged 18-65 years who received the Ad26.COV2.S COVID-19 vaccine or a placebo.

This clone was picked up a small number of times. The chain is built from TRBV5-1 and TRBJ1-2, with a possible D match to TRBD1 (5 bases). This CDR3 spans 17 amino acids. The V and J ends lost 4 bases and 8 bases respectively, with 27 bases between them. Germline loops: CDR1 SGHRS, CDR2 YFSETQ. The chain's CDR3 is CASSRSGTPTESGGYTF. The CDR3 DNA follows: TGCGCCAGCAGCCGATCCGGGACCCCAACAGAATCGGGAGGCTACACCTTC.

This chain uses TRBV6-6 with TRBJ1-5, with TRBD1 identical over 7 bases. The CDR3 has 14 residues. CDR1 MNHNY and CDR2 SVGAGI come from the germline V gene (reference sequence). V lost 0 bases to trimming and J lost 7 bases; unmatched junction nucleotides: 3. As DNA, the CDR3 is TGTGCCAGCAGTTACTCCACAGGGGTGCAGCCCCAGCATTTT. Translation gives CASSYSTGVQPQHF.

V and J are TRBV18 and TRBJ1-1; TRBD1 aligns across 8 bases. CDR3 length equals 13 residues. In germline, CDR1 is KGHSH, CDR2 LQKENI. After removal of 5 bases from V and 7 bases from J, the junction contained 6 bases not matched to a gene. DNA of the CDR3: TGTGCCAGCTCAACCGGACAGGGCCTTGAAGCTTTCTTT. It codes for CASSTGQGLEAFF.

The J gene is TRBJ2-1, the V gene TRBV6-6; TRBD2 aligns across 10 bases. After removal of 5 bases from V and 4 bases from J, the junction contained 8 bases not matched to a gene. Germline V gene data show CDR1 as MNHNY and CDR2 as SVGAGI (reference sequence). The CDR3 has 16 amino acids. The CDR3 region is CASSPLSGGTYNEQFF. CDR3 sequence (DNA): TGTGCCAGCAGTCCCCTTAGCGGGGGGACTTACAATGAGCAGTTCTTC.

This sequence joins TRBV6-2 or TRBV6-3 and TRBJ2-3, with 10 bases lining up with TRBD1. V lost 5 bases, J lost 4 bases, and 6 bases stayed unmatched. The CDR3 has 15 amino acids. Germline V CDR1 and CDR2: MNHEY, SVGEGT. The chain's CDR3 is CASSLTGGSADTQYF. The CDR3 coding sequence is TGTGCCAGCAGTCTGACAGGGGGCTCTGCAGATACGCAGTATTTT.

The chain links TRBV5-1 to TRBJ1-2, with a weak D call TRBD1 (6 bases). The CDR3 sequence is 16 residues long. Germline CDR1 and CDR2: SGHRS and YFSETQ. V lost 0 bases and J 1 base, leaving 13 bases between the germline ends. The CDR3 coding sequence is TGCGCCAGCAGCTTGGCCCAGGGGAGTATTAACTATGGCTACACCTTC. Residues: CASSLAQGSINYGYTF.

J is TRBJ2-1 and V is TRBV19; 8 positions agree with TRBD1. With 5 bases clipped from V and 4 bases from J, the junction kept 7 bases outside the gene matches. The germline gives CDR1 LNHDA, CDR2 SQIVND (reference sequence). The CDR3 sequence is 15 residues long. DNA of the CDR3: TGTGCCAGTAGTGACAGGGGATTGGGGTACAATGAGCAGTTCTTC. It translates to CASSDRGLGYNEQFF.

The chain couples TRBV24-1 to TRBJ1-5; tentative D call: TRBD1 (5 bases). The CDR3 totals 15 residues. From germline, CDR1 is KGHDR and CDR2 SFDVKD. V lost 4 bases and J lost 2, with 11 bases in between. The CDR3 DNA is TGTGCCACCAGTGACCATACGGGGGGCAATCAGCCCCAGCATTTT. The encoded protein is CATSDHTGGNQPQHF.

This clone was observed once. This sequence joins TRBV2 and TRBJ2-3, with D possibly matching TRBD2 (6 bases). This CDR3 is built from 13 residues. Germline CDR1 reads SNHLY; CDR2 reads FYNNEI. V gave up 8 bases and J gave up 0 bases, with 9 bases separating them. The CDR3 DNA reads TGTGCCAGCCGGACTATAAGCACAGATACGCAGTATTTT. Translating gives CASRTISTDTQYF.

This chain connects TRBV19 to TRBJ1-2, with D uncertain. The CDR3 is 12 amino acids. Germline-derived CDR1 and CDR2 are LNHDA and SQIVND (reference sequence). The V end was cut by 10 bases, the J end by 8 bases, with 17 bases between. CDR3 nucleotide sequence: TGTGCCACCTCACGGGATACCCTCGGCTACACCTTC. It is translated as CATSRDTLGYTF.

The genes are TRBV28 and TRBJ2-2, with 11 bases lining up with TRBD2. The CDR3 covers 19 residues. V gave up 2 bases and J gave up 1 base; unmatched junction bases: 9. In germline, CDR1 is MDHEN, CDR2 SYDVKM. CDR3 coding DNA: TGTGCCAGCAGTTTAGGCCCCCCTACTAGCGGGGGGAACACCGGGGAGCTGTTTTTT. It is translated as CASSLGPPTSGGNTGELFF.

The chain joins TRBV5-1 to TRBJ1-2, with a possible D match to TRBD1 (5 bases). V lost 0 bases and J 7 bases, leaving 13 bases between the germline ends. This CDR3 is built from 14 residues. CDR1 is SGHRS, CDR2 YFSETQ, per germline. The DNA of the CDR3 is TGCGCCAGCAGCTTGGCGCTTGGGGGGTCTGGCTACACCTTC. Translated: CASSLALGGSGYTF. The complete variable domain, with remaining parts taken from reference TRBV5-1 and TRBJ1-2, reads KAGVTQTPRYLIKTRGQQVTLSCSPISGHRSVSWYQQTPGQGLQFLFEYFSETQRNKGNFPGRFSGRQFSNSRSEMNVSTLELGDSALYLCASSLALGGSGYTFGSGTRLTVV.